These T cell receptor beta chains were read from a single sample in a study of human T cells and chemical hapten exposure. TCRdb itself ran the RACE reads through MiXCR, one entry per CDR3 protein. The data contain roughly 180,000 distinct CDR3 sequences, 20% to 25% of them singletons. Sequences were derived from whole blood, sampled in connection with sensitization to the hapten diphenylcyclopropenone (DPC). These receptors were obtained from a woman aged 45-65 years with alopecia areata. Some clones in this sample may be carry-over from other donors' samples. CDR3s include the opening cysteine and the closing phenylalanine or tryptophan. D genes are given only for firm matches. Clone size is shown for a subset of rows, as once, few, many or a class of expanded clone.

few	TRBV5-1	TRBJ1-2	TRBD1	CASSSSTGDGYGYTF	TGCGCCAGCAGCTCTTCGACAGGGGATGGCTATGGCTACACCTTC
-	TRBV2	TRBJ2-5	TRBD2	CASSPRREKETQYF	TGTGCCAGCAGCCCCAGGCGGGAGAAAGAGACCCAGTACTTC
many	TRBV7-9	TRBJ2-7	TRBD2	CASSSTSGNSSYEQYF	TGTGCCAGCAGCTCTACTAGCGGCAATAGCTCCTACGAGCAGTACTTC
-	TRBV5-1	TRBJ2-2	-	CASGTEGIGELFF	TGCGCCAGCGGCACGGAAGGGATCGGGGAGCTGTTTTTT
few	TRBV20-1	TRBJ2-1	TRBD2	CSARDIGTSGRSEQFF	TGCAGTGCTAGAGATATTGGGACTAGCGGGAGATCTGAGCAGTTCTTC
few	TRBV10-3	TRBJ1-1	TRBD1	CAISQGANTEAFF	TGTGCCATCAGCCAGGGGGCGAACACTGAAGCTTTCTTT
few	TRBV5-1	TRBJ2-7	TRBD1	CASSLDGRGLDEQYF	TGCGCCAGCAGCTTGGACGGCAGGGGGCTTGACGAGCAGTACTTC
-	TRBV5-1	TRBJ1-3	TRBD1	CASSRTGTEENTIYF	TGCGCCAGCAGCAGGACCGGGACAGAGGAAAACACCATATATTTT
-	TRBV7-9	TRBJ2-4	-	CASSQGRGKNIQYF	TGTGCCAGCAGCCAGGGAAGGGGCAAAAACATTCAGTACTTC
few	TRBV6-1	TRBJ1-3	-	CASSEQGRGGNTIYF	TGTGCCAGCAGTGAACAGGGACGCGGAGGAAACACCATATATTTT
-	TRBV19	TRBJ2-3	TRBD2	CASSPPGLAPSTDTQYF	TGTGCCAGTAGTCCACCGGGACTAGCGCCTAGCACAGATACGCAGTATTTT
-	TRBV6-5	TRBJ1-1	TRBD1	CASSYDRVTTEAFF	TGTGCCAGCAGTTACGACAGGGTGACCACTGAAGCTTTCTTT
-	TRBV7-2	TRBJ2-1	TRBD2	CASRSSGRDEQFF	TGTGCCAGCAGGTCTAGCGGGAGAGATGAGCAGTTCTTC
-	TRBV6-6	TRBJ2-3	-	CASNDRRRTDTQYF	TGTGCCAGCAACGACCGACGTAGGACAGATACGCAGTATTTT
few	TRBV29-1	TRBJ2-7	-	CSVALFDEQYF	TGCAGCGTTGCCTTGTTCGACGAGCAGTACTTC
-	TRBV5-1	TRBJ2-4	-	CASSLRSDIQYF	TGCGCCAGCAGCTTAAGAAGTGACATTCAGTACTTC
-	TRBV5-1	TRBJ2-1	TRBD2	CASSLGLAENNEQFF	TGCGCCAGCAGCTTGGGTCTAGCGGAGAACAATGAGCAGTTCTTC
-	TRBV12-3/TRBV12-4	TRBJ2-5	-	CASSLGGRGAQYF	TGTGCCAGCAGTTTAGGGGGACGTGGGGCCCAGTACTTC
-	TRBV7-2	TRBJ2-1	TRBD2	CASSSTSGTYNEQFF	TGTGCCAGCAGCTCGACTAGCGGGACATACAATGAGCAGTTCTTC
-	TRBV2	TRBJ2-7	TRBD1	CASRWTGPSYEQYF	TGTGCCAGCCGTTGGACAGGGCCCTCCTACGAGCAGTACTTC
-	TRBV2	TRBJ2-1	-	CASSDAPTVMRFF	TGTGCCAGCAGTGACGCTCCTACGGTAATGCGGTTCTTC
-	TRBV5-1	TRBJ2-5	TRBD2	CASMEGGIKETQYF	TGCGCCAGCATGGAGGGAGGGATAAAAGAGACCCAGTACTTC
-	TRBV29-1	TRBJ1-5	-	CSVAEGGAINQPQHF	TGCAGCGTTGCGGAGGGAGGGGCTATTAATCAGCCCCAGCATTTT
few	TRBV5-5	TRBJ2-3	TRBD2	CASTLGTSDADTQYF	TGTGCCAGCACCCTAGGGACTAGCGATGCAGATACGCAGTATTTT
few	TRBV5-1	TRBJ2-7	-	CASSLSPTGAYEQYF	TGCGCCAGCAGCTTGTCCCCGACTGGGGCCTACGAGCAGTACTTC
few	TRBV11-2	TRBJ1-2	-	CASSHGGGGDYGYTF	TGTGCCAGCAGCCACGGAGGGGGGGGCGACTATGGCTACACCTTC
few	TRBV6-5	TRBJ2-5	-	CASSPPTGTRGTQYF	TGTGCCAGCAGCCCACCCACGGGGACTCGTGGGACCCAGTACTTC
-	TRBV15	TRBJ1-4	-	CATSRGGGGEKLFF	TGTGCCACCAGCAGAGGTGGGGGCGGGGAAAAACTGTTTTTT
many	TRBV7-9	TRBJ1-1	-	CASSLASIDKNTEAFF	TGTGCCAGCAGCTTAGCGTCTATCGACAAAAACACTGAAGCTTTCTTT
-	TRBV5-1	TRBJ1-1	-	CASSYGPGLDTEAFF	TGCGCCAGCAGCTATGGGCCGGGGTTGGACACTGAAGCTTTCTTT
-	TRBV7-2	TRBJ2-7	-	CASSLVRSSYEQYF	TGTGCCAGCAGCTTAGTCAGGAGCTCCTACGAGCAGTACTTC
once	TRBV2	TRBJ1-5	-	CASSEFGNNQPQHF	TGTGCCAGCAGTGAGTTCGGGAACAATCAGCCCCAGCATTTT
many	TRBV7-6	TRBJ2-1	-	CASSQEISSYNEQFF	TGTGCCAGCAGCCAGGAGATCAGCTCCTACAATGAGCAGTTCTTC
many	TRBV29-1	TRBJ1-1	-	CSAQSGMNTEAFF	TGCAGCGCCCAATCAGGGATGAACACTGAAGCTTTCTTT
few	TRBV27	TRBJ1-5	TRBD1	CASSRGQGGNQPQHF	TGTGCCAGCAGTAGAGGACAGGGGGGCAATCAGCCCCAGCATTTT
many	TRBV20-1	TRBJ1-6	TRBD1	CSARVGQGVSPLHF	TGCAGTGCTAGAGTGGGACAGGGGGTTTCACCCCTCCACTTT
-	TRBV11-3	TRBJ2-1	TRBD2	CASSLGPPATSPYNEQFF	TGTGCCAGCAGCTTAGGACCCCCCGCGACTAGCCCCTACAATGAGCAGTTCTTC
-	TRBV10-3	TRBJ2-3	-	CASSPSDTQYF	TGTGCCAGCAGCCCCTCAGATACGCAGTATTTT
few	TRBV9	TRBJ2-3	TRBD2	CASSSRLAGGSTDTQYF	TGTGCCAGCAGCTCCCGACTAGCGGGAGGGAGCACAGATACGCAGTATTTT
few	TRBV11-2	TRBJ2-1	TRBD2	CASSGTSGRGEQFF	TGTGCCAGCAGCGGGACTAGCGGGAGGGGGGAGCAGTTCTTC